One and the same sample provided the 22 T cell receptor beta chains below, sequenced in a study of identical twins (dated by TCRdb to 2015 to 2016). Receptors were amplified or captured by 5' RACE. Sequenced on an Illumina HiSeq 2000. Through fastp at Q25 and MiXCR, TCRdb rebuilt clones from the public reads, retaining in-frame beta chains. One record per CDR3 amino acid sequence lists the most common genes and DNA. Recorded for this sample are roughly 770,000 distinct CDR3 sequences; 15% to 20% of them occurred a single time. The top ten clonotypes cover 10% to 15% of the sample. These sequences were also reported in another study, on T cells expressing NK-cell markers.

Material: PBMCs. These receptors all come from a woman between 18 and 29 years old in good health.

This sequence joins TRBV7-2 and TRBJ2-5; D gene unclear. The germline V gene encodes CDR1 SGHTA and CDR2 FQGNSA. Trimming shortened V by 6 bases and J by 7 bases, and 9 bases separated the two germline ends. The CDR3 length is 11 residues. As DNA, the CDR3 is TGTGCCAGCAGTTCGATGGGGACCCAGTACTTC. Translating it yields CASSSMGTQYF.

This clonotype was seen at least ten times. The chain has TRBV7-9 and TRBJ2-4; D is possibly TRBD1 (5 bases). The CDR3 length is 16 residues. CDR1 and CDR2 from the germline V gene are SEHNR and FQNEAQ (reference sequence). V was pared by 4 bases and J by 0 bases, with 13 bases between. CDR3 protein: CASSYESGLAKNIQYF. CDR3 nucleotide sequence: TGTGCCAGCAGCTACGAATCAGGGCTAGCCAAAAACATTCAGTACTTC.

J is TRBJ2-1 and V is TRBV10-3; 10 bases agree with TRBD2. The germline gives CDR1 ENHRY, CDR2 SYGVKD. The trim removed 5 bases at V and 2 bases at J, leaving 6 bases unmatched. The CDR3 spans 16 residues. The CDR3 DNA sequence: TGTGCCATCAGTAAGAATAGCGGGAGGACCTACAATGAGCAGTTCTTC. This gives the protein CAISKNSGRTYNEQFF.

This clonotype has a handful of counts. V and J are TRBV20-1 and TRBJ2-1; 7 nucleotides align to TRBD1. Germline loops: CDR1 DFQATT, CDR2 SNEGSKA (reference sequence). V was clipped by 2 bases and J by 10 bases; unmatched bases: 5. The CDR3 length is 12 residues. The CDR3 DNA reads as TGCAGTGCTAGACCGCAGGGGGTAGAGCAGTTCTTC. The encoded protein is CSARPQGVEQFF.

The gene calls are TRBV6-5 and TRBJ2-1, with a possible D match to TRBD2 (6 bases). Germline V gene lookup returns CDR1 MNHEY and CDR2 SVGAGI. The CDR3 totals 16 residues. The V gene lost 0 bases and the J gene lost 4 bases, with 13 bases spanning the gap. The CDR3 region is CASSYSLAALYNEQFF. The CDR3, as DNA: TGTGCCAGCAGTTACTCGTTAGCGGCACTATACAATGAGCAGTTCTTC.

This clonotype came up a few times. The chain uses TRBV5-1 and TRBJ2-7, with a weak D call TRBD2 (5 bases). Germline CDR1 is SGHRS and CDR2 is YFSETQ. Trimming left V 6 bases short and J 1 base short, with 17 bases between. The CDR3 extends over 15 amino acids. In nucleotides, the CDR3 is TGCGCCAGCACTCTCCGGGGATTCTCGTCCTACGAGCAGTACTTC. Its protein product is CASTLRGFSSYEQYF.

This clonotype was detected a few times. The genes are TRBV25-1 and TRBJ2-3, with TRBD2 as a possible D gene (6 bases). Trimming stripped 3 bases from V and 0 bases from J, with 13 bases between. CDR1 is MGHDK, CDR2 SYGVNS, per germline. This CDR3 has 16 amino acids. The CDR3, as DNA: TGTGCCAGCAGTGACCTATTCCGGGGGAGCACAGATACGCAGTATTTT. It yields the protein CASSDLFRGSTDTQYF.

This clonotype was seen more than once but under ten times. The chain has TRBV29-1 and TRBJ2-3, with TRBD2 as a possible D gene (6 bases). Between the trimmed V and J ends, which lost 4 bases and 3 bases, there was a span of 14 bases. CDR1 and CDR2 from the germline V gene are SQVTM and ANQGSEA. CDR3 length: 14 amino acids. CDR3 residues: CSVGLESGTDTQYF. CDR3 nucleotide sequence: TGCAGCGTTGGACTAGAGTCTGGTACAGATACGCAGTATTTT.

This clonotype was seen a few times. The gene calls are TRBV3-1 and TRBJ2-3, with D uncertain. From germline, CDR1 is LGHDT and CDR2 YNNKEL (reference sequence). The CDR3 has 13 amino acids. Trimming removed 1 base from V and 2 bases from J, with 4 bases in between. The CDR3 nucleotides are TGTGCCAGCAGCCAAGCCCACACAGATACGCAGTATTTT. Translated, it gives CASSQAHTDTQYF.

There are many counts of this clonotype. The chain recombines TRBV6-5 with TRBJ1-5; possible D gene TRBD1, 6 bases. This CDR3 is 14 amino acids long. The germline gives CDR1 MNHEY, CDR2 SVGAGI. The V end lost 0 bases, the J end lost 16 bases, and 19 bases lay between the germline ends. For the CDR3, the DNA is TGTGCCAGCAGTTACTCGGGCCCCGGGGGCTCCCTCCATTTT. This encodes CASSYSGPGGSLHF.

The gene calls are TRBV6-1 and TRBJ1-1; D not certain. Germline V gives CDR1 MNHNS, CDR2 SASEGT. V was shortened by 7 bases and J by 0 bases, with 9 bases between the two germline ends. This CDR3 has 13 amino acids. The CDR3 spells CASIRQMNTEAFF. As DNA, the CDR3 is TGTGCCAGCATACGACAAATGAACACTGAAGCTTTCTTT.

The chain uses TRBV19 and TRBJ2-1, with 9 positions matching TRBD2. Germline-derived CDR1 and CDR2 are LNHDA and SQIVND (reference sequence). The CDR3 is 12 residues long. With V trimmed by 7 bases and J by 12 bases, 7 bases remained unmatched. CDR3: CASTGLAGMQFF. The CDR3 DNA is TGTGCCAGTACGGGACTAGCTGGGATGCAGTTCTTC.

The J gene is TRBJ2-3, the V gene TRBV12-3 or TRBV12-4; tentatively, D is TRBD2 (6 bases). V gave up 7 bases and J gave up 3 bases, with 17 bases separating them. This CDR3 has 15 residues. The CDR3 region is CASTASSGWTDTQYF. CDR3 nucleotides: TGTGCCAGCACCGCCAGCAGCGGGTGGACAGATACGCAGTATTTT.

This clonotype showed up just a few times. This sequence joins TRBV5-1 and TRBJ2-1, with D uncertain. Trimming cost V 7 bases and J 3 bases, with 5 bases left between them. Germline assignment: CDR1 SGHRS and CDR2 YFSETQ. The CDR3 runs to 11 residues. The CDR3: CASGDYNEQFF. CDR3 nucleotide sequence: TGCGCCAGCGGGGACTACAATGAGCAGTTCTTC. The entire variable domain, with the rest obtained from reference TRBV5-1 and TRBJ2-1, is as follows: KAGVTQTPRYLIKTRGQQVTLSCSPISGHRSVSWYQQTPGQGLQFLFEYFSETQRNKGNFPGRFSGRQFSNSRSEMNVSTLELGDSALYLCASGDYNEQFFGPGTRLTVL.

The V gene is TRBV14, the J gene TRBJ2-7; D call uncertain. This CDR3 has 13 residues. V lost 5 bases to trimming and J lost 0 bases, with 8 bases between them. Germline CDR1 SGHDN, CDR2 FVKESK. The CDR3 spells CASSSFNSYEQYF. CDR3 nucleotides: TGTGCCAGCAGCTCGTTTAACTCCTACGAGCAGTACTTC.

The rearrangement uses TRBV7-8 and TRBJ2-3; no reliable D call. The CDR3 sequence is 14 residues long. The V gene's germline CDR1 is SGHVS and CDR2 FQNEAQ. Between the trimmed V and J ends, which lost 1 base and 8 bases, there was a span of 13 bases. CDR3 region: CASSLETSALTQYF. DNA for the CDR3: TGTGCCAGCAGCTTAGAAACCAGCGCTCTTACGCAGTATTTT.

This chain joins TRBV20-1 and TRBJ2-7; TRBD2 matches at 7 bases. Trimming at V came to 6 bases and at J to 0 bases, leaving 8 bases not matched to a gene. The CDR3 consists of 14 residues. Looked up from germline, CDR1 is DFQATT and CDR2 is SNEGSKA (reference sequence). DNA of the CDR3: TGCAGTGCCAGTTCACTAGCGAGCTCCTACGAGCAGTACTTC. Translation: CSASSLASSYEQYF.

About this clonotype: The germline gene is not matched at one end of the junction; a read error may be the cause. This chain joins TRBV7-9 and TRBJ2-7; D not resolved. Germline values: CDR1 SEHNR, CDR2 FQNEAQ (reference sequence). The CDR3 is 14 amino acids. The CDR3 region is CASIPMGGSYEQHF. In DNA, the CDR3 is TGTGCCAGCATCCCCATGGGCGGATCCTACGAGCAGCACTTC.

In its sample, this clonotype was seen a few times. The genes are TRBV15 and TRBJ2-1; 7 positions agree with TRBD2. The length of the CDR3 is 17 residues. V trimming: 1 base; J trimming: 5 bases; junction bases outside the gene matches: 11. Per germline, CDR1 LNHNV and CDR2 YYDKDF (reference sequence). The CDR3 DNA follows: TGTGCCACCAGCAGAGTTTTAGGACTAGGTGTACACAATGAGCAGTTCTTC. It translates to CATSRVLGLGVHNEQFF.

In this sample, this clonotype turned up a few times. The V gene is TRBV4-3, the J gene TRBJ2-2; tentative D call: TRBD2 (5 bases). Germline V CDR1 and CDR2: LGHNA, YSLEER. CDR3 length: 15 residues. Between the trimmed V and J ends, which lost 4 bases and 6 bases, there was a span of 15 bases. The CDR3 loop reads CASSPYRTGSGELFF. The CDR3 DNA sequence: TGCGCCAGCAGCCCCTATCGGACGGGGTCCGGGGAGCTGTTTTTT.

This clonotype was found a few times. The rearrangement uses TRBV20-1 and TRBJ2-1; the match to TRBD2 covers 8 bases. From germline, CDR1 is DFQATT and CDR2 SNEGSKA (reference sequence). The V segment lost 1 base and the J segment 10 bases; nucleotides outside the gene matches: 9. The CDR3 totals 14 residues. The CDR3 bases are TGCAGTGCTAGAGTTAGCGGGGTCAGGTCGGAGCAGTTCTTC. This sequence encodes CSARVSGVRSEQFF.

The chain couples TRBV2 to TRBJ2-1; D not resolved. With 8 bases removed from V and 4 bases from J, the gap between germline ends came to 9 bases. This CDR3 contains 12 residues. Germline V CDR1 and CDR2: SNHLY, FYNNEI. DNA of the CDR3: TGTGCCAGCTGGATCCAATACAATGAGCAGTTCTTC. Its protein product is CASWIQYNEQFF.